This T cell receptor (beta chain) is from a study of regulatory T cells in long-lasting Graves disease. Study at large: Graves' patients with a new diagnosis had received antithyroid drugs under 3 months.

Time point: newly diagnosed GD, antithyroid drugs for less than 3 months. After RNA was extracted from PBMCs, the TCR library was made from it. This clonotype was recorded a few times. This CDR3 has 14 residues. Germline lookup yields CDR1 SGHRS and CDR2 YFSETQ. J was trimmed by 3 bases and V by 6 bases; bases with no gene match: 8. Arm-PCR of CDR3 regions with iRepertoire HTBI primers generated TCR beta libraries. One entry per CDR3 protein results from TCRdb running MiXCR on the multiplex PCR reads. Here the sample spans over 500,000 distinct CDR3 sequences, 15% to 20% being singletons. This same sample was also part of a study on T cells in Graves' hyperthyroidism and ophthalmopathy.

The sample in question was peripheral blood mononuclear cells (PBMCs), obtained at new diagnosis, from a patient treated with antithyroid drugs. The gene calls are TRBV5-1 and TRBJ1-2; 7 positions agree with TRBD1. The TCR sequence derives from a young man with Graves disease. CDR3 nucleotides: TGCGCCAGCAACCAGGGGGAACGACACTATGGCTACACCTTC. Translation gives CASNQGERHYGYTF.